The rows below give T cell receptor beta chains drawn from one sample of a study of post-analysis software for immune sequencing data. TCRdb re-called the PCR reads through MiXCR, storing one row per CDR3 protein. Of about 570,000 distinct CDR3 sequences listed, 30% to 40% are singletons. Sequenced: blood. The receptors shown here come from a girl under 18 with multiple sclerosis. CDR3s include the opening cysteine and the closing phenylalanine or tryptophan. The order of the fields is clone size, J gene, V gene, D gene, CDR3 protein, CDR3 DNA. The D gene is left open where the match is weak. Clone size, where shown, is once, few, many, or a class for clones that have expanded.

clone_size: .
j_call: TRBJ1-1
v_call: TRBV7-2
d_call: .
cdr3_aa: CASSRSWARNTEAFF
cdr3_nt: TGTGCCAGCAGCCGAAGCTGGGCGAGGAACACTGAAGCTTTCTTT

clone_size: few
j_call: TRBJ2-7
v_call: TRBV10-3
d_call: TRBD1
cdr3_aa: CAISATGDYEQYF
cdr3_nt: TGTGCCATCAGTGCCACAGGGGACTACGAGCAGTACTTC

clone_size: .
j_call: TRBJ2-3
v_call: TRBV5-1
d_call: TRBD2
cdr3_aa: CASSPTGTSGGITDTQYF
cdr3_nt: TGCGCCAGCAGCCCCACCGGGACTAGCGGGGGGATCACAGATACGCAGTATTTT

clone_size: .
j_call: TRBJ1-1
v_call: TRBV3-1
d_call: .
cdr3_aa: CASSQEEPNTEAFF
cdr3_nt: TGTGCCAGCAGCCAAGAAGAACCGAACACTGAAGCTTTCTTT

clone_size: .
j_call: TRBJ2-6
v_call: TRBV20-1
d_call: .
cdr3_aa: CSAMPPAGSGANVLTF
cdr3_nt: TGCAGTGCTATGCCCCCCGCCGGGTCCGGGGCCAACGTCCTGACTTTC

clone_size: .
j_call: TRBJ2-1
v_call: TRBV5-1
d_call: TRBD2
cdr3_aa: CASSPGTSGGRVYNEQFF
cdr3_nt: TGCGCCAGCAGCCCGGGGACTAGCGGGGGGAGGGTCTACAATGAGCAGTTCTTC

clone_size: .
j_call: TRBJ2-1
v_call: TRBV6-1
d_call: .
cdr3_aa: CASSEARTLSFF
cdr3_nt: TGTGCCAGCAGTGAAGCCAGGACTCTCTCGTTCTTC

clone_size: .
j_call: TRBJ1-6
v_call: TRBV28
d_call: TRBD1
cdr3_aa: CASGPRDSNSPLHF
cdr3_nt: TGTGCCAGCGGACCCCGGGACAGTAATTCACCCCTCCACTTT

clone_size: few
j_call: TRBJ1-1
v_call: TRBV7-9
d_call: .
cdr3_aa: CASSQDRNTEAFF
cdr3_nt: TGTGCCAGCAGCCAAGACAGGAACACTGAAGCTTTCTTT

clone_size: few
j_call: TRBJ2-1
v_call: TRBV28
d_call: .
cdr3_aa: CASTTRGASYNEQFF
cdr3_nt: TGTGCCAGCACCACACGGGGTGCCTCCTACAATGAGCAGTTCTTC

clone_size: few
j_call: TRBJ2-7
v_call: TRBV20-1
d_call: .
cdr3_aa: CSARDREGGLYEQYF
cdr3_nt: TGCAGTGCTAGAGATCGGGAAGGGGGGCTCTACGAGCAGTACTTC

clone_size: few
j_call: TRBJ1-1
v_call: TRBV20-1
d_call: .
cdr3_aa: CSAPFGTEAFF
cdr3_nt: TGCAGTGCCCCGTTCGGAACTGAAGCTTTCTTT

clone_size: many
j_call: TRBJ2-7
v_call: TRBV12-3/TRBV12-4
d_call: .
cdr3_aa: CASSSLGVGATSSYEQYF
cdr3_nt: TGTGCCAGCAGTTCCCTGGGAGTTGGGGCTACGAGCTCCTACGAGCAGTACTTC

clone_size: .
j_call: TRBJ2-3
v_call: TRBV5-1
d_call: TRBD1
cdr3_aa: CASSFQGGTDTQYF
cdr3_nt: TGCGCCAGCAGCTTCCAGGGGGGCACAGATACGCAGTATTTT

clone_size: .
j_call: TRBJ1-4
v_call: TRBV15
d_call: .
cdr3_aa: CATGTVEKLFF
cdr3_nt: TGTGCCACCGGGACTGTTGAAAAACTGTTTTTT

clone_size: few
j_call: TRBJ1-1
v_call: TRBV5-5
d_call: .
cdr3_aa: CASSFWGRDTEAFF
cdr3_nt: TGTGCCAGCAGCTTCTGGGGGAGGGACACTGAAGCTTTCTTT

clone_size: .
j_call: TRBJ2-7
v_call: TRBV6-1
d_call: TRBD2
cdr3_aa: CASSEVPGGSAYEQYF
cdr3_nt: TGTGCCAGCAGTGAAGTTCCGGGGGGGTCGGCCTACGAGCAGTACTTC

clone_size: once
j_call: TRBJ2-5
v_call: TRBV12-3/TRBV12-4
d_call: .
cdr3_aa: CASERGVGTSGQETKYF
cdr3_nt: TGTGCCAGCGAGAGGGGGGTGGGTACTAGTGGCCAAGAGACCAAGTACTTC

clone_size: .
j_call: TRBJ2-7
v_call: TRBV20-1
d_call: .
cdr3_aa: CSAGVQGGQGEQYF
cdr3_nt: TGCAGTGCGGGGGTTCAGGGGGGTCAGGGCGAGCAGTACTTC

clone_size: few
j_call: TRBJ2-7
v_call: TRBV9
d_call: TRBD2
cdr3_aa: CASSVGPGGSYEQYF
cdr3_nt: TGTGCCAGCAGCGTGGGCCCGGGGGGGAGCTACGAGCAGTACTTC

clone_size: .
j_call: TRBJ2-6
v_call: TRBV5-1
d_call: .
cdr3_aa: CASSPVETGANVLTF
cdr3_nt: TGCGCCAGCAGCCCGGTGGAGACTGGGGCCAACGTCCTGACTTTC

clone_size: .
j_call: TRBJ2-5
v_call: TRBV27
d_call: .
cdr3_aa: CASNFRVETQYF
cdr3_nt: TGTGCCAGCAATTTCCGGGTAGAGACCCAGTACTTC

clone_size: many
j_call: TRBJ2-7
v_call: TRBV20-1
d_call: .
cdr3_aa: CSAREALYYEQYF
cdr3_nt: TGCAGTGCTAGAGAGGCCTTGTACTACGAGCAGTACTTC

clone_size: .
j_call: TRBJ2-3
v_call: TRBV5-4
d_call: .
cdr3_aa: CASSSRLGPDTQYF
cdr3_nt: TGTGCCAGCAGCTCACGACTAGGCCCAGATACGCAGTATTTT

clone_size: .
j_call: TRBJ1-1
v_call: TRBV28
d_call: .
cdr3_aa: CASSFPGAGAFF
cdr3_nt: TGTGCCAGCAGTTTTCCGGGCGCGGGGGCTTTCTTT

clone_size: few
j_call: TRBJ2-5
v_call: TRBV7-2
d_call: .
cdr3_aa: CASSAYSGRGIQYF
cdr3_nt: TGTGCCAGCAGCGCTTATAGTGGCAGGGGAATTCAGTACTTC

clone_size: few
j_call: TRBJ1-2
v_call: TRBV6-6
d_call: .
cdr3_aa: CASSYRDSNYGYTF
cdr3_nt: TGTGCCAGCAGTTACAGAGATTCTAACTATGGCTACACCTTC